This TCR beta chain was captured in a study of cytomegalovirus exposure and HLA in healthy donors. Background on the study: HLA-typed donors contributed around 88 million unique TCRs, which were held in an early data release. General study findings and limits: Previous analysis showed most TCR beta V segments were productive about 87% or about 30% of the time. Later on, an analysis found that several of the most significant clusters appeared to be linked to common viral pathogens, which included parvovirus B19.

The PCR had 60 Vbeta and 13 Jbeta primers. Only in-frame clones appear in the TCRdb table, and some are missing; sequencing was by immunoSEQ multiplex PCR. The sample consists of around 230,000 clones, more than 70% of them appearing once. This clone was seen once. No antigen is known for it. Nominally healthy donors were sampled, though unrecorded immune exposures were likely. Input material: PBMCs. This clonotype was sampled from a boy younger than 18 in good health and CMV-seronegative.

The CDR3 bases are TGTGCTAGTGGTCCTCTACAGGGGGCGGTTGGGAACAATGAGCAGTTCTTC. Encoded protein: CASGPLQGAVGNNEQFF. This sequence joins TRBV12-5 and TRBJ2-1; 9 nucleotides agree with TRBD1. V lost 5 bases, J lost 5 bases, and 13 bases stayed unmatched. Per the germline V gene, CDR1 is LGHNT and CDR2 is FRNRAP. There are 17 residues in the CDR3.